These 10 T cell receptor beta chains were all obtained from the same sample, sequenced in a study of early T cells in non-severe SARS-CoV-2 infection. Via MiXCR, TCRdb re-called the 5' RACE reads, giving one row per CDR3 protein. The sample lists just under 85,000 distinct CDR3 sequences, 10% occurring once. The material sequenced was whole blood, taken at baseline. The receptor set was obtained from an adult who was a healthcare worker with PCR-confirmed SARS-CoV-2 infection or an uninfected control (not recorded which).

There are a few counts of this clonotype. The V gene is TRBV15, the J gene TRBJ2-1; 8 nucleotides align to TRBD2. The CDR3 covers 16 residues. J lost 9 bases, V lost 2 bases, and 12 bases had no gene match. CDR1 and CDR2 from the germline V gene are LNHNV and YYDKDF (reference sequence). CDR3 DNA sequence: TGTGCCACCAGCAGAACCAGCGGGAGCCAGTTGGGTGAGCAGTTCTTC. Its translation is CATSRTSGSQLGEQFF.

The chain employs TRBV7-2 and TRBJ2-7, with D unresolved. Trimming removed 4 bases at V and 9 bases at J, with 13 bases between. In germline, CDR1 is SGHTA, CDR2 FQGNSA. This CDR3 spans 12 amino acids. The DNA for the CDR3 is TGTGCCAGCAGCTCTCCCCCCGGCGTGCAGTACTTC. It encodes CASSSPPGVQYF.

This clonotype was seen a few times. The V gene is TRBV7-9, the J gene TRBJ2-7; 9 bases match TRBD1. V was clipped by 5 bases and J by 5 bases; unmatched bases: 10. Germline V CDR1 and CDR2: SEHNR, FQNEAQ (reference sequence). The CDR3 is 15 amino acids. The DNA for the CDR3 is TGTGCCAGCAGCGTTCTGGGACAGGGTCCGGACGAGCAGTACTTC. Encoded protein: CASSVLGQGPDEQYF.

This clonotype has at least ten counts. V usage is TRBV7-3 and J usage is TRBJ2-3; TRBD1 or TRBD2 may be the D gene (5 bases each). With 3 bases removed from V and 0 bases from J, the gap between germline ends came to 19 bases. Germline-derived CDR1 and CDR2 are SGHTA and FQGTGA. This CDR3 contains 18 residues. DNA for the CDR3: TGTGCCAGCAGCTTGAGGGGAATGACACTCACTAGCACAGATACGCAGTATTTT. Translated, it gives CASSLRGMTLTSTDTQYF.

Ten or more counts support this clonotype. The chain employs TRBV14 and TRBJ1-1; D call uncertain. Trimming removed 7 bases at V and 1 base at J, with 10 bases between. The CDR3 length is 13 residues. The germline V gene has CDR1 SGHDN and CDR2 FVKESK. The CDR3 DNA reads TGTGCCAGCACCCTCTCGAGGAACACTGAAGCTTTCTTT. Translated: CASTLSRNTEAFF.

The V gene is TRBV7-2, the J gene TRBJ2-7, with TRBD2 as a possible D gene (6 bases). The CDR3 totals 16 residues. Per the germline V gene, CDR1 is SGHTA and CDR2 is FQGNSA. Trimming took 2 bases from V and 1 from J, leaving 15 bases between them. DNA of the CDR3: TGTGCCAGCAGCTTATCATTAATTGCGGGATCCTACGAGCAGTACTTC. It yields the protein CASSLSLIAGSYEQYF.

This clonotype was recorded a few times. The gene calls are TRBV12-3 or TRBV12-4 and TRBJ2-2; maybe TRBD2 (5 bases). There are 14 residues in the CDR3. Trimming removed 1 base from V and 6 bases from J, with 9 bases in between. CDR3 nucleotides: TGTGCCAGCAGTTTAGGGTCTAGCTCCGGGGAGCTGTTTTTT. This gives the protein CASSLGSSSGELFF.

This clonotype occurred a few times. V gene TRBV5-1 combines with J gene TRBJ2-3; 9 positions agree with TRBD2. The CDR3 spans 15 residues. V shed 5 bases, J shed 0 bases, and the junction held 4 bases outside the gene matches. Germline values: CDR1 SGHRS, CDR2 YFSETQ. The CDR3 sequence is CASSSSGTSTDTQYF. The CDR3 bases are TGCGCCAGCAGTTCTAGCGGGACTAGCACAGATACGCAGTATTTT.

The V gene is TRBV19, the J gene TRBJ2-7, with D perhaps being TRBD1 or TRBD2 (5 bases each). V gave up 6 bases and J gave up 3 bases, with 12 bases separating them. The CDR3 is 13 residues long. Germline CDR1 and CDR2: LNHDA and SQIVND (reference sequence). The CDR3 is CASRERGDYEQYF. The CDR3 nucleotides are TGTGCCAGTAGGGAGAGAGGGGACTACGAGCAGTACTTC.

This clonotype was observed at least ten times. V and J are TRBV4-1 and TRBJ1-1, with a tentative D call TRBD1 (6 bases). Trimming took off 0 bases at V and 4 bases at J, with 15 bases between the two ends. This CDR3 comprises 16 residues. Germline CDR1 MGHRA, CDR2 YSYEKL. The CDR3: CASSQDDRTEGTEAFF. The DNA of the CDR3 is TGCGCCAGCAGCCAAGATGATCGGACAGAGGGCACTGAAGCTTTCTTT.